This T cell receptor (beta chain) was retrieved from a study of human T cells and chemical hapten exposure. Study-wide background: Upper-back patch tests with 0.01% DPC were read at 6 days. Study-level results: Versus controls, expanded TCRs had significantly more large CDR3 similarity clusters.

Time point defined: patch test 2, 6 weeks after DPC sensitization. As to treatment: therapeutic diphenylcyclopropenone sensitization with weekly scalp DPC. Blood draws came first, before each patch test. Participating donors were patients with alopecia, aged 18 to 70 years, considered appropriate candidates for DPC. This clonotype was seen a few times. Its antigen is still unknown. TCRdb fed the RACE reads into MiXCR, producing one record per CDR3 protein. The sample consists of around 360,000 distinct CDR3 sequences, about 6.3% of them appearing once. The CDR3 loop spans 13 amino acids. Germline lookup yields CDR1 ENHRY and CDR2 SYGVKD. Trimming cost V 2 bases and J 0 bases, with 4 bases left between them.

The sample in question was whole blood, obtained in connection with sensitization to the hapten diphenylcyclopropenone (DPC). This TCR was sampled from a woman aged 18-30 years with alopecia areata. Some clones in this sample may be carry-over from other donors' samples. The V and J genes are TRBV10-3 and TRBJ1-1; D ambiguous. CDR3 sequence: CAISEIMNTEAFF. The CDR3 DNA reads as TGTGCCATCAGTGAGATCATGAACACTGAAGCTTTCTTT.